This T cell receptor beta chain was profiled in a study of T cell repertoires in cytomegalovirus infection. In the study overall: Matching HLA type and CMV infection were both indicated by public TCR beta signatures. Study results and limitations: CMV carriers with the relevant HLA were identified by cumulative public TCR beta family frequency. HLA-C-restricted CMV clonotypes gave the most frequent clonotype in two of eight donors.

Via MiXCR, TCRdb re-called the reads, giving one row per CDR3 protein. The data hold some 680,000 distinct CDR3 sequences, with approximately 34% observed a single time. This clonotype was seen repeatedly, ten times or more. The antigen remains unidentified. V gave up 0 bases and J gave up 7 bases, with 15 bases separating them. CDR3 length: 15 residues. Germline loops: CDR1 SGHAT, CDR2 FQNNGV. The receptor's source is a human donor in good health (CMV status not recorded). Some clones in this sample may be carry-over from other donors' samples. The chain combines TRBV11-2 with TRBJ1-2; possible D gene TRBD1, 6 bases. Sequencing input: PBMCs. This CDR3 is CASSLEPGGYFGYTF. In DNA, the CDR3 is TGTGCCAGCAGCTTAGAACCCGGGGGCTACTTTGGCTACACCTTC. Based on the CDR3 plus reference TRBV11-2 and TRBJ1-2, the full variable domain is EAGVAQSPRYKIIEKRQSVAFWCNPISGHATLYWYQQILGQGPKLLIQFQNNGVVDDSQLPKDRFSAERLKGVDSTLKIQPAKLEDSAVYLCASSLEPGGYFGYTFGSGTRLTVV.